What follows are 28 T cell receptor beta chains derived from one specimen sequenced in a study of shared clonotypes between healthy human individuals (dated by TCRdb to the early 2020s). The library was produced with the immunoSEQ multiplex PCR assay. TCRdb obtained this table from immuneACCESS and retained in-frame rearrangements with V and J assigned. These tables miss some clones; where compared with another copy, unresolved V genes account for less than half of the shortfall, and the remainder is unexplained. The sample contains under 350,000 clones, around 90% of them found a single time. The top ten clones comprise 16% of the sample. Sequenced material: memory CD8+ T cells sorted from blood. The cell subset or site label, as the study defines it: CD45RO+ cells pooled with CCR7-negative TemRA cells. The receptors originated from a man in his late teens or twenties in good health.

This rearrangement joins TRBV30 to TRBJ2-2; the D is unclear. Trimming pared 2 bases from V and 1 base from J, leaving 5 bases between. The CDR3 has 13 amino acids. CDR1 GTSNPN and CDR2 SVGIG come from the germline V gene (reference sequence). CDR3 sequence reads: CAWSSVNTGELFF. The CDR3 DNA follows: TGTGCCTGGAGTTCAGTGAACACCGGGGAGCTGTTTTTT.

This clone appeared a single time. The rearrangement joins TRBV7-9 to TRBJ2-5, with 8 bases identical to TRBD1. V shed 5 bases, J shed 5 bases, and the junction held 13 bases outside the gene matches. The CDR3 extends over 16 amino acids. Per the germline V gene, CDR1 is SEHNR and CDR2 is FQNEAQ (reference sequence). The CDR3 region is CASSPRTGKDSETQYF. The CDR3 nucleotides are TGTGCCAGCAGCCCCAGGACAGGGAAAGATTCGGAGACCCAGTACTTC.

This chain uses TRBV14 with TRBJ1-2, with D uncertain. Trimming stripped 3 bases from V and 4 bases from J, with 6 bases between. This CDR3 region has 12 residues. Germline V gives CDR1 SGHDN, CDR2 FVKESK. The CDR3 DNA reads TGTGCCAGCAGCCACGGTTTCTATGGCTACACCTTC. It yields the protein CASSHGFYGYTF.

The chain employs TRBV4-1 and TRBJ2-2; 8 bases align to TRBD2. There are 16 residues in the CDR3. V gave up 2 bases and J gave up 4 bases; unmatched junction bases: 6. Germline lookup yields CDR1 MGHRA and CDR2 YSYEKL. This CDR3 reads CASSQSLAGLTGELFF. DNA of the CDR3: TGCGCCAGCAGCCAATCGCTAGCGGGCCTCACCGGGGAGCTGTTTTTT.

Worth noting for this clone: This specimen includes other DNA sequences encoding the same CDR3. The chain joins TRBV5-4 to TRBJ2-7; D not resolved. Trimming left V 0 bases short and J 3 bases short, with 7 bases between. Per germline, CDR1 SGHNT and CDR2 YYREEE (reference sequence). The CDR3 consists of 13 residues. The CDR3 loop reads CASSLDGSYEQYF. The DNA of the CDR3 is TGTGCCAGCAGCTTGGACGGCAGCTACGAGCAGTACTTC.

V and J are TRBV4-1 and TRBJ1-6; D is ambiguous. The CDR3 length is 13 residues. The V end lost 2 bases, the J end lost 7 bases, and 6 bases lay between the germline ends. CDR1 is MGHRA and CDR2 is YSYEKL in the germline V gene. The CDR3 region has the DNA TGCGCCAGCAGCCAACTAACCAATTCACCCCTCCACTTT. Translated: CASSQLTNSPLHF.

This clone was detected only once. CDR3 in DNA: TGTGCCAGCCTACTCCACCGGACAGCAGGTGAGCAGTTCTTC. This codes for CASLLHRTAGEQFF. This sequence joins TRBV28 and TRBJ2-1; D may be TRBD1 (6 bases). V dropped 8 bases and J dropped 9 bases, with 20 bases sitting between them. CDR1 and CDR2 (germline): MDHEN, SYDVKM. CDR3 size: 14 residues.

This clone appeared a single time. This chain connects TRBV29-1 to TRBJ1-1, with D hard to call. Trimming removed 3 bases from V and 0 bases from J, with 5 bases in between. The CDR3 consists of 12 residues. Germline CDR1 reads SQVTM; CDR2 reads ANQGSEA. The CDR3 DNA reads TGCAGCGTTGATTCCATGAACACTGAAGCTTTCTTT. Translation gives CSVDSMNTEAFF.

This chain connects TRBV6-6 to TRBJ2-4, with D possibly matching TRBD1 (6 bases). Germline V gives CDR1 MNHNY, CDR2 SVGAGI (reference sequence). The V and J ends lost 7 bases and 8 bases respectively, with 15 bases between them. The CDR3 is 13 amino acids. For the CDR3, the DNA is TGTGCCAGCAAACTCCCCCCAGGGGACATTCAGTACTTC. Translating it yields CASKLPPGDIQYF.

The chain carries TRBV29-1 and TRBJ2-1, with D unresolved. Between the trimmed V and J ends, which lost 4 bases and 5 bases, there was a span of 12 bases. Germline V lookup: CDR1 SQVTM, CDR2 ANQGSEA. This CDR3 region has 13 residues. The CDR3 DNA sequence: TGCAGCGTTGTGCCAGCTTCCGACAATGAGCAGTTCTTC. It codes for CSVVPASDNEQFF.

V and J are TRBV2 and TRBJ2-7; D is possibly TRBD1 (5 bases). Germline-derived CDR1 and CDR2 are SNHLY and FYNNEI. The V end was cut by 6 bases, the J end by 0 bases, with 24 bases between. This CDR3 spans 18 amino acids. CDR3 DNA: TGTGCCAGCAGCCTAGGCCTATTGGAACAGGCCTTCTCCTACGAGCAGTACTTC. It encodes CASSLGLLEQAFSYEQYF.

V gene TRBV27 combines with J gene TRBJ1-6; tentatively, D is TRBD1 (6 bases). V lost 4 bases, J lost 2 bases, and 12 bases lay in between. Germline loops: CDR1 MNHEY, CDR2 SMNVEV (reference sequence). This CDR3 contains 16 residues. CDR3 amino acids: CASSYRGATYNSPLHF. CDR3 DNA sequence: TGTGCCAGCAGTTATCGGGGGGCCACCTATAATTCACCCCTCCACTTT.

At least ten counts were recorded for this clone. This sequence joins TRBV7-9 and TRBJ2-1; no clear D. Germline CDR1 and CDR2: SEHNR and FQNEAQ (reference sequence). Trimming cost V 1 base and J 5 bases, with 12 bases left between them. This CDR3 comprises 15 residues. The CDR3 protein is CASSLGPPSNNEQFF. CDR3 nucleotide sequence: TGTGCCAGCAGCTTAGGCCCCCCTAGTAACAATGAGCAGTTCTTC. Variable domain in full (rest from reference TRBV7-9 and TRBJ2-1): DTGVSQNPRHKITKRGQNVTFRCDPISEHNRLYWYRQTLGQGPEFLTYFQNEAQLEKSRLLSDRFSAERPKGSFSTLEIQRTEQGDSAMYLCASSLGPPSNNEQFFGPGTRLTVL.

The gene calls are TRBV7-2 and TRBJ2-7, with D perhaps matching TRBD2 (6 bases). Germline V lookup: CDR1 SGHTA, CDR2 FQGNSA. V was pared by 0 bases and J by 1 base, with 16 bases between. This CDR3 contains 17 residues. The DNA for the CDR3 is TGTGCCAGCAGCTTAGCCTTTGGTTGGGAGGAGTCCTACGAGCAGTACTTC. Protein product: CASSLAFGWEESYEQYF.

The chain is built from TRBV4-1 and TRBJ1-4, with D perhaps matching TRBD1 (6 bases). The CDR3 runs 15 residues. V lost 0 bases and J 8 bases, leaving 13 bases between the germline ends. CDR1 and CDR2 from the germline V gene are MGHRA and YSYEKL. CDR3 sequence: CASSQDRTVDEKLFF. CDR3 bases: TGCGCCAGCAGCCAAGACCGGACAGTTGACGAAAAACTGTTTTTT.

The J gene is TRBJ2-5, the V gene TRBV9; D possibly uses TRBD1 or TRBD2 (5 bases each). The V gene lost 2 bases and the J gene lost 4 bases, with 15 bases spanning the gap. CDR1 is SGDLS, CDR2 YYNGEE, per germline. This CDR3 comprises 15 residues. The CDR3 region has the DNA TGTGCCAGCAGCGTCGGGGCAGGAGTTAGAGAGACCCAGTACTTC. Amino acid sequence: CASSVGAGVRETQYF.

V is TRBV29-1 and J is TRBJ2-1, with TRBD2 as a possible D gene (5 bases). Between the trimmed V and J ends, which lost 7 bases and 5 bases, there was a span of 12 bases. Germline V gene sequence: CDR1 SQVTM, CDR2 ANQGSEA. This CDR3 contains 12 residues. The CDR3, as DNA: TGCAGCGCCTTCCGGGAAGACAATGAGCAGTTCTTC. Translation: CSAFREDNEQFF.

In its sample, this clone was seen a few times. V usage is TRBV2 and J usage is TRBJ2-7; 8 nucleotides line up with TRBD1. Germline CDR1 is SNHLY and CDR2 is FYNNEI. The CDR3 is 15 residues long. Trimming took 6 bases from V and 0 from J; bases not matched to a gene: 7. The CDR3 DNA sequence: TGTGCCAGCAGGCCCGTGACAGGGGTCTCCTACGAGCAGTACTTC. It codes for CASRPVTGVSYEQYF.

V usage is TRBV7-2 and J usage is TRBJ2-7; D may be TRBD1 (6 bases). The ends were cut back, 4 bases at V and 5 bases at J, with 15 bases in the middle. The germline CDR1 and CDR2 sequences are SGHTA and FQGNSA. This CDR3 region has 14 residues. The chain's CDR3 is CASSSGAGINEQYF. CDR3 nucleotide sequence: TGTGCCAGCAGCTCAGGGGCAGGGATCAACGAGCAGTACTTC.

The CDR3 is CASSSAAGFPYEQYF. Here the CDR3 DNA reads TGTGCCAGCAGCTCGGCAGCGGGTTTCCCTTACGAGCAGTACTTC. The chain couples TRBV7-6 to TRBJ2-7, with D possibly being TRBD2 (6 bases). The CDR3 contains 15 residues. V was trimmed by 4 bases and J by 4 bases, leaving 17 bases between them. Germline-derived CDR1 and CDR2 are SGHVS and FNYEAQ.

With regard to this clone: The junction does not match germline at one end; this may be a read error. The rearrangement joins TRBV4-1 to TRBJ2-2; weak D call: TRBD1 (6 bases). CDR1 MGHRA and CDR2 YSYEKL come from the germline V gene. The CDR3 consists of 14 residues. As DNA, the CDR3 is TGCGCCAGCAGCCAAGAATGGACAGCCGGAGAGCTGTTTTTT. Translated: CASSQEWTAGELFF.

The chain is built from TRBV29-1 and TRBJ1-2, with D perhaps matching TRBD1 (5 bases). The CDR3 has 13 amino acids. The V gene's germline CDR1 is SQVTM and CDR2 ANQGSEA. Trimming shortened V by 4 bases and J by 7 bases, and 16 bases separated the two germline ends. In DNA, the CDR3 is TGCAGCGTTGGTAAAGGACATAGTTTTGGCTACACCTTC. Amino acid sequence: CSVGKGHSFGYTF.

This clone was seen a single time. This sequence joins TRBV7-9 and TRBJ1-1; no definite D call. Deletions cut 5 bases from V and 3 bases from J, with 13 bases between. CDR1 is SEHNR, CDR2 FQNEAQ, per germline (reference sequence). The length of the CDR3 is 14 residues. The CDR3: CASSDDMGYTEAFF. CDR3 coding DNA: TGTGCCAGCAGCGACGACATGGGGTACACTGAAGCTTTCTTT.

Written as DNA, the CDR3 is TGTGCCAGCAGTTTAGGGCACTCTGAAGCTTTCTTT. This codes for CASSLGHSEAFF. The chain carries TRBV27 and TRBJ1-1, with D uncertain. The CDR3 sequence is 12 residues long. Trimming took 2 bases from V and 6 from J, leaving 7 bases between them. Per the germline V gene, CDR1 is MNHEY and CDR2 is SMNVEV (reference sequence).

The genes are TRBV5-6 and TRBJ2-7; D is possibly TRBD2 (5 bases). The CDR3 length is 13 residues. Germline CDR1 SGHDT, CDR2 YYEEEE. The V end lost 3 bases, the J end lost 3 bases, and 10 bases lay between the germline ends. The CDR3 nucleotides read TGTGCCAGCAGCTGGACTGACGGCTACGAGCAGTACTTC. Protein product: CASSWTDGYEQYF.

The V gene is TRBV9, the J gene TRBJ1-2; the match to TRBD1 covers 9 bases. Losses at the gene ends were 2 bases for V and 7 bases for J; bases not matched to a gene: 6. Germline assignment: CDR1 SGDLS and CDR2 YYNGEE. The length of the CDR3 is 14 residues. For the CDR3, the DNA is TGTGCCAGCAGCGTGGTAGCACAGGGGGCTGGCTACACCTTC. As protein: CASSVVAQGAGYTF.

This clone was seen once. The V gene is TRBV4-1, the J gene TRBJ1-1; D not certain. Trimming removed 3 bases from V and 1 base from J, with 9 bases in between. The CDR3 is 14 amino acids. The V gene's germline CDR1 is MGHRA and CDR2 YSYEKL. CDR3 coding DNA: TGCGCCAGCAGCCAGGAAGGACCGAACACTGAAGCTTTCTTT. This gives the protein CASSQEGPNTEAFF.

DNA of the CDR3: TGTGCCAGCAGTTACACGGACAGCGTCTATGGCTACACCTTC. It specifies CASSYTDSVYGYTF. This chain joins TRBV7-9 and TRBJ1-2; D is perhaps TRBD1 (6 bases). Trimming shortened V by 6 bases and J by 4 bases, and 15 bases separated the two germline ends. The germline V gene encodes CDR1 SEHNR and CDR2 FQNEAQ (reference sequence). The CDR3 covers 14 residues. Complete variable domain (other parts from reference TRBV7-9 and TRBJ1-2): DTGVSQNPRHKITKRGQNVTFRCDPISEHNRLYWYRQTLGQGPEFLTYFQNEAQLEKSRLLSDRFSAERPKGSFSTLEIQRTEQGDSAMYLCASSYTDSVYGYTFGSGTRLTVV.